This T cell receptor (beta chain) was sequenced in a study of blood T cell repertoires in COVID-19. Background on the study: COVID-19 samples, acute and convalescent, were from the United States, Italy and Spain. T cells, B-cell-depleted T cells, or PBMCs supplied cDNA or gDNA.

Original data processing: Estimates of nucleated cell counts were drawn from the amplification of reference gene primers. TCRdb keeps only in-frame clones here, not all; method: immunoSEQ multiplex PCR. V and J calls and clone size come straight from that table; D and trimming were deduced from the DNA. The repertoire consists of some 460,000 clones, with around 89% occurring once and the leading ten covering roughly 4%. V was pared by 3 bases and J by 7 bases, with 11 bases of the junction left unmatched. Germline loops: CDR1 PRHDT, CDR2 FYEKMQ (reference sequence). The CDR3 extends over 18 amino acids.

Sequencing was carried out using peripheral blood. The TCR sequence derives from a woman aged 25-40 years with acute or convalescent COVID-19. The V gene is TRBV13, the J gene TRBJ2-2; 13 nucleotides align to TRBD2. The CDR3 here is CASSFSGTSGVERGELFF. The DNA for the CDR3 is TGTGCCAGCAGCTTCTCCGGGACTAGCGGGGTAGAACGCGGGGAGCTGTTTTTT.